This T cell receptor beta chain stems from a study of blood T cells in healthy people across ages. The authors ran a second PCR of 7 to 11 cycles using a sample-barcoded 5' primer and a J-beta primer mix. A template-switch adaptor that had 12 random nucleotides put a tag on each cDNA molecule. TCRdb redid the calling of the 5' RACE reads with MiXCR, one entry per CDR3 protein. The table lists more than 1,400,000 distinct CDR3 sequences, 35% to 45% of them singletons. The germline V gene has CDR1 SGHVS and CDR2 FQNEAQ. V dropped 0 bases and J dropped 3; count of bases not matched to a gene: 4. The CDR3 totals 15 residues. Per sample, a minimum of 7 million PBMCs were isolated.

The specimen was blood. V is TRBV7-8 and J is TRBJ1-1; 7 nucleotides agree with TRBD1. The clonotype was recovered from a woman under 30 in good health. The CDR3 coding sequence is TGTGCCAGCAGCTTAGCAGGGGGCGAATACACTGAAGCTTTCTTT. It specifies CASSLAGGEYTEAFF.